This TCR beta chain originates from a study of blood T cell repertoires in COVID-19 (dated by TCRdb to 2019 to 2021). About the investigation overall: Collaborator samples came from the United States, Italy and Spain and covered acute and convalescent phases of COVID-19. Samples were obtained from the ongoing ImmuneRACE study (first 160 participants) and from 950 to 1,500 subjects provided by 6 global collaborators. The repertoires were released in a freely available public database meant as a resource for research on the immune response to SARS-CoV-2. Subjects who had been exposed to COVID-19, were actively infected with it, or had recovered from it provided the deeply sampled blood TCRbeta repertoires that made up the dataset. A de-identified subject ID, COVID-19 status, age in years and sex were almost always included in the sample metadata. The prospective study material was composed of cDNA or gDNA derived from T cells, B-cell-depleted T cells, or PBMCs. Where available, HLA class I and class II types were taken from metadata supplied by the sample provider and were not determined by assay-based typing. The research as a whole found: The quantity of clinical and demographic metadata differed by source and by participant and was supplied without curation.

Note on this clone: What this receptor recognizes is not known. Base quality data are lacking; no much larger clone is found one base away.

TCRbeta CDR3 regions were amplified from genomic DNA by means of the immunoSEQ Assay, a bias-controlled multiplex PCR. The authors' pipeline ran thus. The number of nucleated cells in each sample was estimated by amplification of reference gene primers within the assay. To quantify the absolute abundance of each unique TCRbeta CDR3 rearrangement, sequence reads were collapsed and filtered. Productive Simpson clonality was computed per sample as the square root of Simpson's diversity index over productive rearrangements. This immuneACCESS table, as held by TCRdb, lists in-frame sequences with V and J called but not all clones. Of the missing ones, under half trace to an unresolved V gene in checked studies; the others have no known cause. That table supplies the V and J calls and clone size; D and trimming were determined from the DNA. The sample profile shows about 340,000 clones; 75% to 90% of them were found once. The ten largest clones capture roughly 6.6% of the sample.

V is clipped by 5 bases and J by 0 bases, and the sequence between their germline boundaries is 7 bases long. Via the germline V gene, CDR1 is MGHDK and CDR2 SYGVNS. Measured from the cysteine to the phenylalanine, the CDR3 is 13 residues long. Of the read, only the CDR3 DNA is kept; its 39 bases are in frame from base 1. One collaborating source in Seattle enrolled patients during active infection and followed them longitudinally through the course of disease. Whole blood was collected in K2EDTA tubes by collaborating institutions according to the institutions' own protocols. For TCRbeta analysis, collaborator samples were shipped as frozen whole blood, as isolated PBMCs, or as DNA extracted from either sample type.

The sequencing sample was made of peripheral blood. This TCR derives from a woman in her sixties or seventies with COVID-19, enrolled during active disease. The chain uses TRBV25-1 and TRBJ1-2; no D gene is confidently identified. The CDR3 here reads CASSFGANYGYTF. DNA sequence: TGTGCCAGCAGTTTCGGAGCTAACTATGGCTACACCTTC.